This T cell receptor (beta chain) originates from a study of T cells in Graves' hyperthyroidism and ophthalmopathy. Study outcomes and limitations: Appearing also in blood were most of the thyroid clonotypes expanded above 0.001.

This CDR3 is 14 amino acids long. The V gene end was trimmed by 4 bases and the J gene end by 6 bases; junction bases not matched to a gene: 7. CDR1 and CDR2 from the germline V gene are LGHDT and YNNKEL (reference sequence). This clonotype was counted ten times or more. Its antigen is not known. What was amplified from RNA transcripts were TCR beta CDR3 regions. HTBI primers were employed in a first-round RT-PCR of the TCR CDR3. TCRdb re-called the multiplex PCR reads through MiXCR, storing one row per CDR3 protein. The table records more than 500,000 distinct CDR3 sequences, about 15% of them present only once.

J is TRBJ1-2 and V is TRBV3-1, with TRBD1 matching 8 bases. The TCR comes from a woman aged 30 to 39 with Graves' ophthalmopathy. Sequencing used blood. This CDR3 is CASSLVRGRDGYTF. Written as DNA, the CDR3 is TGTGCCAGCAGCCTCGTCAGGGGGCGCGATGGCTACACCTTC.